This T cell receptor (beta chain) comes out of a study of spatial heterogeneity in lung cancer. At the level of the study: Raw reads contained each unique TCR and UMI combination more than ten times on average.

This clonotype showed up just a few times. TCRdb recomputed calls from the 5' RACE reads with MiXCR, one row per CDR3 protein. In the table there are over 8,000 distinct CDR3 sequences, approximately 6.1% of which are singletons. As to time point: sample taken at primary tumor resection. The donors, fewer than 90 patients with untreated early-stage non-small cell lung cancer, provided the samples. Whole RNA came from tumor, nontumor lung or frozen PBMC and was sequenced without being sorted. The CDR3 contains 16 residues. V shed 0 bases and J shed 3 bases, with 14 bases lying between them. Germline V gene sequence: CDR1 GTSNPN, CDR2 SVGIG (reference sequence).

The chain recombines TRBV30 with TRBJ2-2; D might be TRBD1 (5 bases). This material consisted of normal lung tissue next to the tumor, taken at surgery. This TCR was sampled from a male donor with early-stage non-small cell lung cancer. The CDR3 loop reads CAWSVDILGYTGELFF. Written as DNA, the CDR3 is TGTGCCTGGAGTGTGGACATCCTAGGCTACACCGGGGAGCTGTTTTTT.